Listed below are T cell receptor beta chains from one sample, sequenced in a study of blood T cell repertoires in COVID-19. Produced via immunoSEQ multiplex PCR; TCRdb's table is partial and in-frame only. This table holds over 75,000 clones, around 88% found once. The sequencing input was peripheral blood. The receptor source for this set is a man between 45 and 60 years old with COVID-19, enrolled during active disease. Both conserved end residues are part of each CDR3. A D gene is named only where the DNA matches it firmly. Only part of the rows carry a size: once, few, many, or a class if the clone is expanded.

CASSHGGGQGAGELFF,TGTGCCAGCAGCCATGGAGGGGGACAGGGGGCCGGGGAGCTGTTTTTT,TRBV9,TRBD1,NA,TRBJ2-2,16
CASSRTSGGAHTGELFF,TGTGCCAGCAGCAGGACTAGCGGGGGGGCGCACACCGGGGAGCTGTTTTTT,TRBV13,TRBD2,NA,TRBJ2-2,17
CAIRRTGPGELFF,TGTGCCATCAGGAGGACAGGGCCCGGGGAGCTGTTTTTT,TRBV10-3,TRBD1,once,TRBJ2-2,13
CATTQGPNTEAFF,TGTGCCACCACACAGGGGCCGAACACTGAAGCTTTCTTT,TRBV6-5,TRBD1,NA,TRBJ1-1,13
CASRPTGGYGSGEQFF,TGTGCCAGCAGGCCGACAGGGGGCTATGGTTCGGGTGAGCAGTTCTTC,TRBV27,TRBD1,NA,TRBJ2-1,16
CASSVLAGGTGELFF,TGTGCCAGCAGCGTCCTAGCGGGGGGCACCGGGGAGCTGTTTTTT,TRBV9,TRBD2,NA,TRBJ2-2,15
CASSLVGRAGELFF,TGTGCCAGCAGCTTAGTCGGGCGGGCCGGGGAGCTGTTTTTT,TRBV7-2,NA,NA,TRBJ2-2,14
CASSHGQSYGYTF,TGTGCCAGCAGCCACGGACAGAGCTATGGCTACACCTTC,TRBV7-2,NA,NA,TRBJ1-2,13
CASSYSGTGGQPQHF,TGTGCCAGCAGTTACTCCGGGACAGGGGGTCAGCCCCAGCATTTT,TRBV6-5,TRBD1,once,TRBJ1-5,15
CASSLQPRGGNSPLHF,TGTGCCAGCAGCTTACAACCCAGGGGTGGAAATTCACCCCTCCACTTT,TRBV7-9,NA,NA,TRBJ1-6,16
CASSEPYAVTGELFF,TGTGCCAGCAGTGAGCCCTATGCGGTCACCGGGGAGCTGTTTTTT,TRBV25-1,NA,NA,TRBJ2-2,15
CASSPSGLAAYEQYF,TGTGCCAGCAGCCCGTCGGGACTAGCGGCCTACGAGCAGTACTTC,TRBV5-4,TRBD2,NA,TRBJ2-7,15
CTSSQDSGSGNTIYF,TGCACCAGCAGCCAAGATTCAGGCTCTGGAAACACCATATATTTT,TRBV1,NA,NA,TRBJ1-3,15
CASSETGPSSYEQYF,TGTGCCAGCAGTGAGACAGGACCTAGCTCCTACGAGCAGTACTTC,TRBV6-1,NA,once,TRBJ2-7,15
CASSLYLTSLSYNEQFF,TGTGCCAGTAGTCTTTACCTGACTAGCCTCTCCTACAATGAGCAGTTCTTC,TRBV19,TRBD2,NA,TRBJ2-1,17
CASKAGGSGTGELFF,TGTGCCAGCAAGGCGGGGGGCTCGGGAACCGGGGAGCTGTTTTTT,TRBV7-3,TRBD2,NA,TRBJ2-2,15
CASSPGTGDVYTF,TGTGCCAGCAGTCCCGGGACAGGGGATGTCTACACCTTC,TRBV28,TRBD1,NA,TRBJ1-2,13
CASSLQGRDNYGYTF,TGTGCCAGCAGCTTACAAGGGCGGGATAACTATGGCTACACCTTC,TRBV7-3,NA,NA,TRBJ1-2,15
CASSLAGGAVDTQYF,TGTGCCAGCAGCTTAGCAGGGGGCGCGGTAGATACGCAGTATTTT,TRBV7-2,TRBD1,once,TRBJ2-3,15
CASSQEGQGANYGELFF,TGCGCCAGCAGCCAAGAGGGTCAGGGGGCTAATTACGGGGAGCTGTTTTTT,TRBV4-1,TRBD1,NA,TRBJ2-2,17
CASTSISYNEQFF,TGTGCCAGTACATCGATTAGCTACAATGAGCAGTTCTTC,TRBV19,NA,NA,TRBJ2-1,13
CASSYVRGQPQHF,TGTGCCAGCAGTTATGTCAGGGGTCAGCCCCAGCATTTT,TRBV6-6,NA,NA,TRBJ1-5,13
CASSLDRQSSYNSPLHF,TGTGCCAGCAGCCTGGACAGACAAAGCTCCTATAATTCACCCCTCCACTTT,TRBV7-2,NA,NA,TRBJ1-6,17
CASSVYQGASYEQYF,TGTGCCAGCAGCGTCTACCAGGGGGCCTCCTACGAGCAGTACTTC,TRBV7-2,TRBD1,NA,TRBJ2-7,15
CASSGSQGAYEQYF,TGTGCCAGCAGTGGCTCACAGGGGGCTTACGAGCAGTACTTC,TRBV28,TRBD1,NA,TRBJ2-7,14
CASIRQGNSPLHF,TGTGCCAGCATCAGACAGGGAAATTCACCCCTCCACTTT,TRBV28,TRBD1,NA,TRBJ1-6,13
CASSAPGHMRTEAFF,TGTGCCAGCAGCGCCCCGGGACACATGAGAACTGAAGCTTTCTTT,TRBV5-8,NA,NA,TRBJ1-1,15
CASSLTGGNEKLFF,TGTGCCAGCAGTTTAACAGGGGGGAATGAAAAACTGTTTTTT,TRBV28,TRBD1,NA,TRBJ1-4,14
CASSQTYTEAFF,TGTGCCAGCAGTCAAACTTACACTGAAGCTTTCTTT,TRBV7-2,NA,NA,TRBJ1-1,12
CASSYAALYGYTF,TGTGCCAGCAGTTACGCGGCCCTCTATGGCTACACCTTC,TRBV6-2/TRBV6-3,NA,NA,TRBJ1-2,13
CASSLEGMSGHHYGYTF,TGTGCCAGCAGCTTAGAGGGAATGTCAGGGCACCACTATGGCTACACCTTC,TRBV11-3,NA,NA,TRBJ1-2,17
CASSSGRDYGYTF,TGTGCCAGCAGTTCGGGCAGGGACTATGGCTACACCTTC,TRBV6-2/TRBV6-3,NA,NA,TRBJ1-2,13
CASSIDLGLRWEQYF,TGTGCCAGTAGTATAGATCTGGGACTGCGCTGGGAGCAGTACTTC,TRBV19,NA,few,TRBJ2-7,15
CASSQTTYSNQPQHF,TGTGCCAGCAGTCAGACAACTTATAGCAATCAGCCCCAGCATTTT,TRBV2,NA,few,TRBJ1-5,15
CASSLGQGVGYTF,TGTGCCAGCAGCTTGGGACAGGGGGTTGGCTACACCTTC,TRBV5-5,TRBD1,NA,TRBJ1-2,13
CASSPKTGYLAYEQYF,TGTGCCAGCAGTCCTAAGACAGGCTACCTCGCTTACGAGCAGTACTTC,TRBV27,NA,NA,TRBJ2-7,16
CASSIGTSTNYGYTF,TGTGCCAGTAGTATTGGGACATCGACTAACTATGGCTACACCTTC,TRBV19,NA,few,TRBJ1-2,15
CASRGSSTDTQYF,TGTGCCAGCAGGGGGAGTAGCACAGATACGCAGTATTTT,TRBV3-1/TRBV3-2,NA,NA,TRBJ2-3,13
CASSLYRDGNTIYF,TGTGCCAGCAGCTTGTACAGGGACGGAAACACCATATATTTT,TRBV5-5,NA,NA,TRBJ1-3,14
CASSYTSGGYNEQFF,TGTGCCAGCAGCTATACTAGCGGGGGCTACAATGAGCAGTTCTTC,TRBV7-9,TRBD2,NA,TRBJ2-1,15
CSASTGGATYEQYF,TGCAGTGCTAGTACGGGGGGGGCCACCTACGAGCAGTACTTC,TRBV20-1,TRBD2,few,TRBJ2-7,14
CASSVGLYGYTF,TGTGCCAGCAGCGTGGGCCTCTATGGCTACACCTTC,TRBV9,NA,once,TRBJ1-2,12
CASSLDGDPRTDTQYF,TGCGCCAGCAGCTTGGACGGGGATCCCCGCACAGATACGCAGTATTTT,TRBV5-1,NA,once,TRBJ2-3,16
CASSQDNWGGNYGYTF,TGTGCCAGCAGCCAAGATAATTGGGGGGGCAACTATGGCTACACCTTC,TRBV3-1/TRBV3-2,NA,NA,TRBJ1-2,16
CASSPPSQGAGELFF,TGTGCCAGCAGCCCCCCGTCACAGGGGGCTGGGGAGCTGTTTTTT,TRBV28,TRBD1,NA,TRBJ2-2,15
CASSSNREYTGELFF,TGTGCCAGCAGCTCTAACAGGGAGTACACCGGGGAGCTGTTTTTT,TRBV11-2,NA,NA,TRBJ2-2,15
CATSDFSGSGYTF,TGTGCCACCAGTGATTTCTCGGGAAGCGGCTACACCTTC,TRBV24-1,NA,NA,TRBJ1-2,13
CASSWDRDYSPLHF,TGCGCCAGCAGCTGGGACAGGGATTATTCACCCCTCCACTTT,TRBV5-1,TRBD1,NA,TRBJ1-6,14
CASSVGENTEAFF,TGTGCCAGCAGTGTGGGCGAGAACACTGAAGCTTTCTTT,TRBV2,NA,NA,TRBJ1-1,13
CASSQDRKETGAYEQYF,TGCGCCAGCAGCCAAGATCGCAAGGAGACAGGCGCCTACGAGCAGTACTTC,TRBV4-1,NA,NA,TRBJ2-7,17
CATHQGIEQPQHF,TGTGCCACCCATCAGGGGATCGAGCAGCCCCAGCATTTT,TRBV10-3,NA,NA,TRBJ1-5,13
CASKRTASYEQYF,TGTGCCAGCAAACGGACAGCTTCCTACGAGCAGTACTTC,TRBV2,NA,NA,TRBJ2-7,13
CASRGAVSTDTQYF,TGTGCCAGTAGAGGGGCGGTCAGCACAGATACGCAGTATTTT,TRBV19,NA,NA,TRBJ2-3,14
CASSQDLGQVNTEAFF,TGTGCCAGCAGCCAAGATCTGGGACAGGTGAACACTGAAGCTTTCTTT,TRBV14,TRBD1,NA,TRBJ1-1,16
CASSLRGSITEAFF,TGTGCCAGCAGCCTCCGGGGTTCCATCACTGAAGCTTTCTTT,TRBV27,NA,NA,TRBJ1-1,14
CASSQDRGGRQPQHF,TGCGCCAGCAGCCAAGATCGAGGGGGCAGGCAGCCCCAGCATTTT,TRBV4-3,TRBD1,NA,TRBJ1-5,15
CASSSSRGTVDQPQHF,TGTGCCAGTAGTTCATCCCGGGGGACCGTCGATCAGCCCCAGCATTTT,TRBV19,NA,once,TRBJ1-5,16
CASSFISNTEAFF,TGTGCCAGCAGTTTTATATCGAACACTGAAGCTTTCTTT,TRBV6-2/TRBV6-3,NA,NA,TRBJ1-1,13
CAWSASQETQYF,TGTGCCTGGAGTGCCAGCCAAGAGACCCAGTACTTC,TRBV30,NA,few,TRBJ2-5,12